These T cell receptor beta chains were read from a single sample in a study of blood T cell repertoires in COVID-19. Produced via immunoSEQ multiplex PCR; TCRdb's table is partial and in-frame only. The sample lists about 130,000 clones, 84% occurring once. Sequences were obtained from peripheral blood. All receptors come from a woman aged 55-75 years with acute or convalescent COVID-19. The CDR3 runs from the conserved cysteine through the conserved F or W. A D gene is named only where the DNA matches it firmly. Only some rows state a clone size, as once, few, many or a class for expanded clones.

j_gene: TRBJ1-2; v_gene: TRBV6-6; abundance: NA; d_gene: NA; CDR3aa: CASSTLRWATNYGYTF; CDR3nt: TGTGCCAGCAGTACCTTACGCTGGGCCACTAACTATGGCTACACCTTC
j_gene: TRBJ1-6; v_gene: TRBV2; abundance: NA; d_gene: TRBD1; CDR3aa: CASRRFTGDSPLHF; CDR3nt: TGTGCCAGCAGGCGTTTTACAGGGGATTCACCCCTCCACTTT
j_gene: TRBJ1-1; v_gene: TRBV5-1; abundance: NA; d_gene: NA; CDR3aa: CASSLEDQGWAEAFF; CDR3nt: TGCGCCAGCAGCCTTGAGGACCAGGGGTGGGCAGAAGCTTTCTTT
j_gene: TRBJ1-1; v_gene: TRBV7-6; abundance: NA; d_gene: NA; CDR3aa: CASSPGEGMNTEAFF; CDR3nt: TGTGCCAGCAGCCCCGGGGAGGGCATGAACACTGAAGCTTTCTTT
j_gene: TRBJ2-5; v_gene: TRBV5-1; abundance: NA; d_gene: TRBD1; CDR3aa: CASSATGTGKETQYF; CDR3nt: TGCGCCAGCAGCGCCACCGGGACAGGGAAAGAGACCCAGTACTTC
j_gene: TRBJ2-3; v_gene: TRBV5-8; abundance: NA; d_gene: TRBD2; CDR3aa: CASRLGGDTQYF; CDR3nt: TGTGCCAGCAGACTCGGGGGGGATACGCAGTATTTT
j_gene: TRBJ1-1; v_gene: TRBV10-3; abundance: once; d_gene: NA; CDR3aa: CAIKNPTGPHIEAFF; CDR3nt: TGTGCCATCAAGAACCCGACAGGCCCCCATATTGAAGCTTTCTTT
j_gene: TRBJ1-1; v_gene: TRBV28; abundance: NA; d_gene: TRBD1; CDR3aa: CATTGQGGTEAFF; CDR3nt: TGTGCCACTACGGGACAGGGTGGCACTGAAGCTTTCTTT
j_gene: TRBJ1-2; v_gene: TRBV10-2; abundance: NA; d_gene: TRBD1; CDR3aa: CASSERGRGGYTF; CDR3nt: TGCGCCAGCAGTGAAAGGGGGCGCGGTGGCTACACCTTC
j_gene: TRBJ1-2; v_gene: TRBV24-1; abundance: NA; d_gene: NA; CDR3aa: CATLGHEGRGYTF; CDR3nt: TGTGCCACCTTGGGACACGAAGGGCGCGGCTACACCTTC
j_gene: TRBJ2-1; v_gene: TRBV28; abundance: NA; d_gene: TRBD2; CDR3aa: CASRERGSLYNEQFF; CDR3nt: TGTGCCAGCAGAGAGCGGGGGAGTTTATACAATGAGCAGTTCTTC
j_gene: TRBJ1-2; v_gene: TRBV24-1; abundance: NA; d_gene: TRBD1; CDR3aa: CATSTTGTGFYGYTF; CDR3nt: TGTGCCACCAGTACGACCGGGACAGGGTTCTATGGCTACACCTTC
j_gene: TRBJ1-2; v_gene: TRBV5-1; abundance: NA; d_gene: NA; CDR3aa: CASSPVMGGNYGYTF; CDR3nt: TGCGCCAGCAGCCCGGTAATGGGGGGAAACTATGGCTACACCTTC
j_gene: TRBJ2-7; v_gene: TRBV12-3/TRBV12-4; abundance: NA; d_gene: NA; CDR3aa: CASSRNRGYEQYF; CDR3nt: TGTGCCAGCAGTAGAAATCGGGGCTACGAGCAGTACTTC
j_gene: TRBJ1-6; v_gene: TRBV10-3; abundance: NA; d_gene: NA; CDR3aa: CAIREAGIQSPLHF; CDR3nt: TGTGCCATCAGGGAAGCAGGGATTCAGTCACCCCTCCACTTT
j_gene: TRBJ1-2; v_gene: TRBV5-6; abundance: NA; d_gene: TRBD1; CDR3aa: CASSIGQVDGYTF; CDR3nt: TGTGCCAGCAGCATAGGACAGGTTGATGGCTACACCTTC
j_gene: TRBJ2-1; v_gene: TRBV11-2; abundance: NA; d_gene: NA; CDR3aa: CASSLRGYNEQFF; CDR3nt: TGTGCCAGCAGCTTACGGGGATACAATGAGCAGTTCTTC
j_gene: TRBJ1-4; v_gene: TRBV6-5; abundance: NA; d_gene: NA; CDR3aa: CASSYDSLGAKEKLFF; CDR3nt: TGTGCCAGCAGTTATGACAGCTTGGGGGCAAAGGAAAAACTGTTTTTT
j_gene: TRBJ1-2; v_gene: TRBV11-2; abundance: NA; d_gene: NA; CDR3aa: CASSLTAGWNYGYTF; CDR3nt: TGTGCCAGCAGCCTTACGGCGGGGTGGAACTATGGCTACACCTTC
j_gene: TRBJ2-3; v_gene: TRBV6-4; abundance: NA; d_gene: TRBD1; CDR3aa: CASSGTGSTDTQYF; CDR3nt: TGTGCCAGCAGTGGGACAGGGAGCACAGATACGCAGTATTTT
j_gene: TRBJ2-1; v_gene: TRBV9; abundance: NA; d_gene: TRBD2; CDR3aa: CASSTGLAAYNEQFF; CDR3nt: TGTGCCAGCAGCACGGGACTAGCGGCCTACAATGAGCAGTTCTTC
j_gene: TRBJ2-1; v_gene: TRBV2; abundance: NA; d_gene: NA; CDR3aa: CASTPSSYNEQFF; CDR3nt: TGTGCCAGCACGCCGAGCTCCTACAATGAGCAGTTCTTC
j_gene: TRBJ1-1; v_gene: TRBV30; abundance: NA; d_gene: NA; CDR3aa: CAWSVRREVNTEAFF; CDR3nt: TGTGCCTGGAGTGTACGACGGGAGGTTAACACTGAAGCTTTCTTT
j_gene: TRBJ1-1; v_gene: TRBV19; abundance: NA; d_gene: NA; CDR3aa: CASSTPATMMNTEAFF; CDR3nt: TGTGCCAGTAGTACCCCCGCGACAATGATGAACACTGAAGCTTTCTTT
j_gene: TRBJ1-2; v_gene: TRBV3-1/TRBV3-2; abundance: NA; d_gene: NA; CDR3aa: CASSQGQSNYGYTF; CDR3nt: TGTGCCAGCAGCCAAGGACAGTCTAACTATGGCTACACCTTC
j_gene: TRBJ2-7; v_gene: TRBV27; abundance: NA; d_gene: NA; CDR3aa: CASRSGSIAPYEQYF; CDR3nt: TGTGCCAGCAGATCCGGTTCAATCGCCCCCTACGAGCAGTACTTC
j_gene: TRBJ2-7; v_gene: TRBV7-8; abundance: NA; d_gene: TRBD2; CDR3aa: CASRPPGGGPYEQYF; CDR3nt: TGTGCCAGCAGGCCCCCAGGCGGGGGACCCTACGAGCAGTACTTC
j_gene: TRBJ1-1; v_gene: TRBV7-9; abundance: NA; d_gene: NA; CDR3aa: CASSFEGYTEAFF; CDR3nt: TGTGCCAGCAGCTTTGAGGGTTACACTGAAGCTTTCTTT
j_gene: TRBJ1-1; v_gene: TRBV3-1/TRBV3-2; abundance: few; d_gene: NA; CDR3aa: CASTQLATGEAFF; CDR3nt: TGTGCCAGCACCCAATTGGCCACGGGTGAAGCTTTCTTT
j_gene: TRBJ1-6; v_gene: TRBV2; abundance: NA; d_gene: TRBD1; CDR3aa: CASRDRVSSPLHF; CDR3nt: TGTGCCAGCCGGGACAGGGTTAGCTCACCCCTCCACTTT
j_gene: TRBJ1-4; v_gene: TRBV7-5; abundance: NA; d_gene: NA; CDR3aa: CVRSCKSGHSDRKSEKLFF; CDR3nt: TGTGTCAGAAGCTGTAAGTCCGGCCACAGTGACAGGAAGTCAGAAAAACTGTTTTTT
j_gene: TRBJ2-7; v_gene: TRBV7-3; abundance: NA; d_gene: TRBD1; CDR3aa: CASSPGQGAREQYF; CDR3nt: TGTGCCAGCAGCCCTGGACAGGGGGCGAGGGAGCAGTACTTC
j_gene: TRBJ1-1; v_gene: TRBV12-5; abundance: NA; d_gene: TRBD1; CDR3aa: CATSRDRGAEAFF; CDR3nt: TGTGCTACTTCCCGGGACAGGGGCGCTGAAGCTTTCTTT
j_gene: TRBJ1-1; v_gene: TRBV27; abundance: NA; d_gene: NA; CDR3aa: CASSFWGPAMNTEAFF; CDR3nt: TGTGCCAGCAGTTTTTGGGGGCCAGCCATGAACACTGAAGCTTTCTTT
j_gene: TRBJ2-7; v_gene: TRBV2; abundance: few; d_gene: TRBD2; CDR3aa: CASSPRTSGGEQYF; CDR3nt: TGTGCCAGCAGTCCGCGGACTAGCGGGGGTGAGCAGTACTTC
j_gene: TRBJ1-6; v_gene: TRBV15; abundance: NA; d_gene: NA; CDR3aa: CATLQGWGSYNSPLHF; CDR3nt: TGTGCAACTCTTCAGGGTTGGGGCTCCTATAATTCACCCCTCCACTTT
j_gene: TRBJ2-1; v_gene: TRBV24-1; abundance: NA; d_gene: TRBD1; CDR3aa: CATSGTGNYNEQFF; CDR3nt: TGTGCCACCAGCGGGACAGGGAATTACAATGAGCAGTTCTTC
j_gene: TRBJ1-4; v_gene: TRBV6-2/TRBV6-3; abundance: NA; d_gene: TRBD1; CDR3aa: CASSYSLEDREATNEKLFF; CDR3nt: TGTGCCAGCAGTTACAGTTTAGAGGACAGGGAAGCAACTAATGAAAAACTGTTTTTT
j_gene: TRBJ1-1; v_gene: TRBV5-6; abundance: once; d_gene: NA; CDR3aa: CASSFAGVRTEAFF; CDR3nt: TGTGCCAGCAGCTTCGCGGGGGTAAGGACTGAAGCTTTCTTT
j_gene: TRBJ1-2; v_gene: TRBV7-9; abundance: once; d_gene: TRBD1; CDR3aa: CASSQRTGGEGYGYTF; CDR3nt: TGTGCCAGCAGCCAAAGGACAGGGGGCGAGGGCTATGGCTACACCTTC
j_gene: TRBJ1-2; v_gene: TRBV5-1; abundance: NA; d_gene: TRBD1; CDR3aa: CASSFPGQNYGYTF; CDR3nt: TGCGCCAGCAGCTTCCCGGGACAGAACTATGGCTACACCTTC
j_gene: TRBJ1-6; v_gene: TRBV10-1; abundance: NA; d_gene: NA; CDR3aa: CASRQSLNSPLHF; CDR3nt: TGCGCCAGCCGACAGAGCCTTAATTCACCCCTCCACTTT
j_gene: TRBJ1-5; v_gene: TRBV7-9; abundance: NA; d_gene: NA; CDR3aa: CASSRQENQPQHF; CDR3nt: TGTGCCAGCAGCCGACAAGAGAATCAGCCCCAGCATTTT
j_gene: TRBJ1-1; v_gene: TRBV30; abundance: NA; d_gene: NA; CDR3aa: CAWTLGLNTEAFF; CDR3nt: TGTGCCTGGACCTTGGGCTTGAACACTGAAGCTTTCTTT
j_gene: TRBJ2-5; v_gene: TRBV4-1; abundance: NA; d_gene: NA; CDR3aa: CASSQDVGGDETQYF; CDR3nt: TGCGCCAGCAGCCAAGATGTTGGAGGGGACGAGACCCAGTACTTC
j_gene: TRBJ1-1; v_gene: TRBV5-1; abundance: NA; d_gene: NA; CDR3aa: CASSPGGADTEVFF; CDR3nt: TGCGCCAGCAGCCCGGGGGGGGCGGACACTGAAGTTTTCTTT
j_gene: TRBJ1-4; v_gene: TRBV3-1/TRBV3-2; abundance: few; d_gene: NA; CDR3aa: CASSQENTQLFF; CDR3nt: TGTGCCAGCAGCCAAGAGAACACCCAACTGTTTTTT
j_gene: TRBJ2-7; v_gene: TRBV3-1/TRBV3-2; abundance: NA; d_gene: TRBD1; CDR3aa: CASSQRTPVQGAYEQYF; CDR3nt: TGTGCCAGCAGCCAACGAACGCCGGTCCAGGGGGCCTACGAGCAGTACTTC
j_gene: TRBJ2-2; v_gene: TRBV7-8; abundance: once; d_gene: NA; CDR3aa: CASSLASSRAGELFF; CDR3nt: TGTGCCAGCAGCTTAGCTTCCTCCCGGGCCGGGGAGCTGTTTTTT
j_gene: TRBJ1-1; v_gene: TRBV19; abundance: NA; d_gene: NA; CDR3aa: CASSIQGVGTEAFF; CDR3nt: TGTGCCAGTAGTATTCAGGGTGTGGGGACTGAAGCTTTCTTT
j_gene: TRBJ1-4; v_gene: TRBV9; abundance: NA; d_gene: NA; CDR3aa: CASSVDPANEKLFF; CDR3nt: TGTGCCAGCAGCGTAGATCCAGCTAATGAAAAACTGTTTTTT
j_gene: TRBJ1-1; v_gene: TRBV6-5; abundance: NA; d_gene: NA; CDR3aa: CASSWGEINEAFF; CDR3nt: TGTGCCAGCAGTTGGGGCGAGATAAATGAAGCTTTCTTT
j_gene: TRBJ1-1; v_gene: TRBV7-9; abundance: NA; d_gene: NA; CDR3aa: CASSLGVSGRTLMNTEAFF; CDR3nt: TGTGCCAGCAGCTTAGGGGTTTCAGGGAGGACTTTAATGAACACTGAAGCTTTCTTT
j_gene: TRBJ1-2; v_gene: TRBV5-6; abundance: NA; d_gene: TRBD1; CDR3aa: CASSFRFDRGFNYGYTF; CDR3nt: TGTGCCAGCAGCTTTCGATTTGACAGGGGGTTTAACTATGGCTACACCTTC
j_gene: TRBJ1-1; v_gene: TRBV11-2; abundance: few; d_gene: NA; CDR3aa: CASSFRSNTEAFF; CDR3nt: TGTGCCAGCAGCTTCAGATCTAACACTGAAGCTTTCTTT